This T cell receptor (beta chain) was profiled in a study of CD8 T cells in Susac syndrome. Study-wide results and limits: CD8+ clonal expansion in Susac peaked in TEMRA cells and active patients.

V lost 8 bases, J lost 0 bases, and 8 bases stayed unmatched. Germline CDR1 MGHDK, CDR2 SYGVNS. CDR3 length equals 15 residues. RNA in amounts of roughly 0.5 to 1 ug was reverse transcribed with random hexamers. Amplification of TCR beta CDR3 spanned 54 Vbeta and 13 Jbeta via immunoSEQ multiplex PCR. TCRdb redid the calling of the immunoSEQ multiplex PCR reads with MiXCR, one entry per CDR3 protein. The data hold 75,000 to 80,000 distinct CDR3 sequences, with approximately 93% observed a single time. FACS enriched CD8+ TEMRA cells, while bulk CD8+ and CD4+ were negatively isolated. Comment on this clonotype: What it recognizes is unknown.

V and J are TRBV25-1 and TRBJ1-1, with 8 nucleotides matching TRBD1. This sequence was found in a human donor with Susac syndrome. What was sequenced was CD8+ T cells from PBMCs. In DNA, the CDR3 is TGTGCCAGCCCGGGACAGGAAAACATGAACACTGAAGCTTTCTTT. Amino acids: CASPGQENMNTEAFF.